The source of this T cell receptor (beta chain) is a study of tissue T cells after allogeneic stem cell transplantation. The study, taken as a whole, reports: Sampling depth was limited, and the cohort was small and clinically varied.

Stated time point: mouse harvest day 14 after allogeneic transplant. Mouse grafts combined 10^7 T-cell-depleted bone marrow cells with 10^6 splenic CD5+ T cells. TCRdb's copy holds only in-frame clones and misses some; the assay was immunoSEQ multiplex PCR. The repertoire holds 5,500 to 8,500 clones, with over 30% as singletons. This clone came up a few times. Its antigen is not known. Gene names refer to mouse genes. The read halts 1 residue ahead of the CDR3 end, with the missing end drawn from the germline J gene. CDR3 length: 15 residues. Germline V gene lookup returns CDR1 SGHSA and CDR2 FRNQAP. V was pared by 5 bases and J by 0 bases, with 3 bases of the junction left unmatched.

The material sequenced was skin. The rearrangement links TRBV16 to TRBJ2-3, with 9 bases lining up with TRBD2. The TCR sequence derives from a female BALB/c mouse given C57BL/6 T cells with graft-versus-host disease after an allogeneic hematopoietic cell transplant. CDR3 in amino acids: CASSRLGASAETLYF. Incomplete CDR3 DNA: TGTGCAAGCAGCCGACTGGGGGCTAGTGCAGAAACGCTGTAT.